The rows below give T cell receptor beta chains drawn from one sample of a study of T cell responses to AZD1222 COVID-19 vaccine. Clones were read by immunoSEQ multiplex PCR, and TCRdb kept only the in-frame ones, dropping some. The sample has about 150,000 clones; around 90% are singletons. The sequences come from peripheral blood, collected on day 0 of AZD1222 vaccination. The receptors stem from an adult in good health. The CDR3 runs from the conserved cysteine through the conserved F or W. The D gene is left open where the match is weak. Clone sizes are given selectively: once, few, many, or a class where the clone is expanded.

j_gene | len | d_gene | v_gene | abundance | CDR3aa | CDR3nt
TRBJ2-7 | 12 | NA | TRBV7-2 | NA | CASSLLGPEQYF | TGTGCCAGCAGCTTACTTGGACCCGAGCAGTACTTC
TRBJ2-7 | 15 | TRBD1 | TRBV5-1 | NA | CASSFRDRVVDEQYF | TGCGCCAGCAGCTTCCGGGACAGGGTAGTGGACGAGCAGTACTTC
TRBJ2-3 | 19 | TRBD2 | TRBV5-4 | NA | CASSSGLAGPSGQLDTQYF | TGTGCCAGCAGCTCGGGACTAGCGGGGCCGTCGGGTCAGCTGGATACGCAGTATTTT
TRBJ1-2 | 15 | TRBD1 | TRBV28 | many | CASSPRTGSSYGYTF | TGTGCCAGCAGTCCACGGACAGGGTCGAGCTATGGCTACACCTTC
TRBJ1-1 | 14 | NA | TRBV7-6 | NA | CASSPRVYSPEAFF | TGTGCCAGCAGCCCGAGGGTATACAGTCCTGAAGCTTTCTTT
TRBJ1-2 | 15 | NA | TRBV5-4 | few | CASSVPQKANYGYTF | TGTGCCAGCTCGGTCCCACAAAAAGCTAACTATGGCTACACCTTC
TRBJ1-6 | 16 | NA | TRBV6-2/TRBV6-3 | NA | CASSYYRSSYNSPLHF | TGTGCCAGCAGTTACTACAGGAGCTCCTATAATTCACCCCTCCACTTT
TRBJ2-1 | 15 | TRBD2 | TRBV19 | NA | CASSILAGAGNEQFF | TGTGCCAGTAGCATACTAGCGGGGGCGGGCAATGAGCAGTTCTTC
TRBJ2-7 | 16 | NA | TRBV6-5 | NA | CASSYLAAPSSYEQYF | TGTGCCAGCAGTTACTTGGCAGCCCCCAGCTCCTACGAGCAGTACTTC
TRBJ2-6 | 19 | TRBD1 | TRBV4-2 | NA | CASSHLTGTGFSGANVLTF | TGTGCCAGCAGCCACCTGACCGGGACAGGGTTCTCTGGGGCCAACGTCCTGACTTTC
TRBJ2-5 | 13 | TRBD1 | TRBV11-2 | NA | CASSRTGIGTQYF | TGTGCCAGCAGCCGGACAGGGATCGGGACCCAGTACTTC
TRBJ1-5 | 14 | NA | TRBV6-5 | NA | CASSYGGDPQPQHF | TGTGCCAGCAGTTACGGGGGGGACCCTCAGCCCCAGCATTTT
TRBJ1-1 | 12 | TRBD1 | TRBV10-3 | NA | CAIGQGMTEAFF | TGTGCCATCGGACAGGGGATGACTGAAGCTTTCTTT
TRBJ1-5 | 13 | TRBD1 | TRBV12-3/TRBV12-4 | NA | CASSDRGNQPQHF | TGTGCCAGCAGCGACAGGGGCAATCAGCCCCAGCATTTT
TRBJ1-5 | 15 | NA | TRBV7-2 | NA | CASSLGGTLRQPQHF | TGTGCCAGCAGCTTAGGAGGAACTTTGAGACAGCCCCAGCATTTT
TRBJ2-7 | 15 | TRBD1 | TRBV5-4 | NA | CASSLAGTGGYEQYF | TGTGCCAGCAGCTTGGCCGGGACAGGGGGCTACGAGCAGTACTTC
TRBJ1-2 | 16 | TRBD1 | TRBV2 | NA | CASSELHRDRGGGYTF | TGTGCCAGCAGTGAGCTTCACCGGGACAGGGGCGGAGGCTACACCTTC
TRBJ1-2 | 13 | NA | TRBV5-1 | NA | CASSFIVSGGYTF | TGCGCCAGCAGCTTTATAGTTTCTGGTGGCTACACCTTC
TRBJ2-5 | 16 | NA | TRBV28 | NA | CASSEFTGQHQETQYF | TGTGCCAGCAGTGAATTCACCGGACAGCACCAAGAGACCCAGTACTTC
TRBJ1-5 | 16 | TRBD1 | TRBV5-5 | NA | CASSLAGQLYNQPQHF | TGTGCCAGCAGCTTGGCGGGACAGCTATACAATCAGCCCCAGCATTTT
TRBJ1-1 | 15 | NA | TRBV9 | NA | CASSARQAFNTEAFF | TGTGCCAGCAGCGCGAGACAGGCTTTCAACACTGAAGCTTTCTTT
TRBJ1-4 | 13 | TRBD1 | TRBV18 | NA | CASSPDRSEKLFF | TGTGCCAGCTCACCGGACAGGTCGGAAAAACTGTTTTTT
TRBJ2-7 | 11 | NA | TRBV6-5 | once | CASSQWDEQYF | TGTGCCAGCAGTCAGTGGGACGAGCAGTACTTC
TRBJ2-3 | 16 | TRBD2 | TRBV5-1 | NA | CASSLASGGSTDTQYF | TGCGCCAGCAGCTTAGCCAGCGGGGGATCCACAGATACGCAGTATTTT
TRBJ2-1 | 13 | NA | TRBV7-2 | NA | CASSAAGSAEQFF | TGTGCCAGCAGCGCCGCGGGTAGCGCTGAGCAGTTCTTC
TRBJ2-1 | 16 | NA | TRBV19 | NA | CASSTLGGVIDNEQFF | TGTGCCAGTAGTACCCTAGGGGGGGTCATCGACAATGAGCAGTTCTTC
TRBJ1-2 | 13 | NA | TRBV7-2 | once | CASSQRAGWSYTF | TGTGCCAGCAGCCAAAGGGCAGGGTGGAGCTACACCTTC
TRBJ1-2 | 11 | NA | TRBV10-3 | few | CAIGPDYGYTF | TGTGCCATCGGTCCAGACTATGGCTACACCTTC